These T cell receptor beta chains were read from a single sample in a study of cytomegalovirus exposure and HLA in healthy donors. The table came from immunoSEQ multiplex PCR; TCRdb's copy has only in-frame clones and leaves some out. This table holds over 200,000 clones, 80% to 90% found once. The sample taken for sequencing was PBMCs. These receptors were obtained from a woman between 18 and 29 years old in good health and CMV-seronegative. CDR3s include the opening cysteine and the closing phenylalanine or tryptophan. Each record gives: D gene, clone size, V gene, J gene, CDR3 protein, CDR3 DNA. A D gene is named only where the DNA matches it firmly. Part of the rows lack a size; the others show once, few, many or a class for expanded clones.

d_call: -; clone_size: -; v_call: TRBV19; j_call: TRBJ2-2; cdr3_aa: CASSYFDTGELFF; cdr3_nt: TGTGCCAGTAGTTACTTTGACACCGGGGAGCTGTTTTTT
d_call: TRBD2; clone_size: -; v_call: TRBV11-3; j_call: TRBJ2-5; cdr3_aa: CASSSPSGGETQYF; cdr3_nt: TGTGCCAGCAGCTCACCTAGCGGGGGAGAGACCCAGTACTTC
d_call: -; clone_size: -; v_call: TRBV7-9; j_call: TRBJ1-2; cdr3_aa: CASSLDAGQVVGYTF; cdr3_nt: TGTGCCAGCAGCTTAGATGCAGGGCAAGTAGTTGGCTACACCTTC
d_call: TRBD2; clone_size: -; v_call: TRBV9; j_call: TRBJ2-2; cdr3_aa: CASSGGLNSGGELFF; cdr3_nt: TGTGCCAGCAGCGGGGGACTAAACTCAGGGGGGGAGCTGTTTTTT
d_call: TRBD1; clone_size: -; v_call: TRBV2; j_call: TRBJ2-3; cdr3_aa: CASSAYRGLADTQYF; cdr3_nt: TGTGCCAGCAGTGCTTACAGGGGGCTTGCAGATACGCAGTATTTT
d_call: -; clone_size: once; v_call: TRBV19; j_call: TRBJ2-6; cdr3_aa: CASSILLLEDIWANVLTF; cdr3_nt: TGTGCCAGTAGTATTTTGTTGCTCGAGGATATCTGGGCCAACGTCCTGACTTTC
d_call: TRBD1; clone_size: -; v_call: TRBV4-3; j_call: TRBJ2-3; cdr3_aa: CASSQDLGDSGLADTQYF; cdr3_nt: TGCGCCAGCAGCCAAGATCTGGGGGACAGTGGTTTGGCAGATACGCAGTATTTT
d_call: TRBD1; clone_size: -; v_call: TRBV4-3; j_call: TRBJ2-7; cdr3_aa: CASSQDRTGAGYEQYF; cdr3_nt: TGCGCCAGCAGCCAAGATCGGACAGGGGCTGGGTACGAGCAGTACTTC
d_call: TRBD1; clone_size: once; v_call: TRBV5-6; j_call: TRBJ2-7; cdr3_aa: CASSSGTAYEQYF; cdr3_nt: TGTGCCAGCAGCTCCGGGACAGCCTACGAGCAGTACTTC
d_call: TRBD1; clone_size: -; v_call: TRBV27; j_call: TRBJ2-7; cdr3_aa: CASSPTGGVYEQYF; cdr3_nt: TGTGCCAGCAGTCCGACAGGGGGAGTTTACGAGCAGTACTTC
d_call: TRBD1; clone_size: -; v_call: TRBV18; j_call: TRBJ1-1; cdr3_aa: CASSFAGTGFTEAFF; cdr3_nt: TGTGCCAGCTCATTCGCCGGGACAGGATTCACTGAAGCTTTCTTT
d_call: -; clone_size: once; v_call: TRBV10-3; j_call: TRBJ2-7; cdr3_aa: CAISELTYEQYF; cdr3_nt: TGTGCCATCAGTGAGCTGACTTACGAGCAGTACTTC
d_call: TRBD2; clone_size: -; v_call: TRBV5-1; j_call: TRBJ2-3; cdr3_aa: CASSWGLAGARGIDTQYF; cdr3_nt: TGCGCCAGCAGCTGGGGACTAGCGGGGGCCCGCGGGATTGATACGCAGTATTTT
d_call: TRBD1; clone_size: -; v_call: TRBV9; j_call: TRBJ1-3; cdr3_aa: CASSGENDRGQRNTIYF; cdr3_nt: TGTGCCAGCAGCGGGGAAAATGACAGGGGGCAAAGAAACACCATATATTTT
d_call: -; clone_size: -; v_call: TRBV7-2; j_call: TRBJ1-3; cdr3_aa: CASSPPTAGNTIYF; cdr3_nt: TGTGCCAGCAGCCCGCCGACAGCTGGAAACACCATATATTTT
d_call: -; clone_size: -; v_call: TRBV19; j_call: TRBJ1-2; cdr3_aa: CASREMYGYTF; cdr3_nt: TGTGCCAGTAGGGAGATGTATGGCTACACCTTC
d_call: -; clone_size: once; v_call: TRBV5-4; j_call: TRBJ2-7; cdr3_aa: CASSNILRQNTIGEQYF; cdr3_nt: TGTGCCAGCAGCAACATCCTACGACAGAATACTATAGGCGAGCAGTACTTC
d_call: -; clone_size: -; v_call: TRBV5-4; j_call: TRBJ2-1; cdr3_aa: CASSLGGPGAYNEQFF; cdr3_nt: TGTGCCAGCAGCTTGGGGGGACCAGGGGCTTACAATGAGCAGTTCTTC
d_call: TRBD2; clone_size: -; v_call: TRBV6-5; j_call: TRBJ2-3; cdr3_aa: CASTPSGNTDTQYF; cdr3_nt: TGTGCCAGCACCCCAAGCGGGAACACAGATACGCAGTATTTT
d_call: TRBD1; clone_size: -; v_call: TRBV4-1; j_call: TRBJ1-1; cdr3_aa: CASSPGGRNTEAFF; cdr3_nt: TGCGCCAGCAGTCCAGGGGGGAGGAACACTGAAGCTTTCTTT
d_call: -; clone_size: -; v_call: TRBV4-3; j_call: TRBJ2-7; cdr3_aa: CASSLGQGLYEQYF; cdr3_nt: TGCGCCAGCAGCCTGGGGCAGGGGTTGTACGAGCAGTACTTC
d_call: -; clone_size: -; v_call: TRBV5-6; j_call: TRBJ1-5; cdr3_aa: CASSLQGNQPQHF; cdr3_nt: TGTGCCAGCAGCTTACAGGGTAATCAGCCCCAGCATTTT
d_call: -; clone_size: -; v_call: TRBV18; j_call: TRBJ1-4; cdr3_aa: CASSRDPRPSSGEKLFF; cdr3_nt: TGTGCCAGCTCACGAGACCCCCGACCCTCCTCGGGGGAAAAACTGTTTTTT